The 7 T cell receptor beta chains below come from one sample, sequenced in a study of blood T cell repertoires in COVID-19. TCRdb's copy holds only in-frame clones and misses some; the assay was immunoSEQ multiplex PCR. The table includes about 300,000 clones, 85% to 90% detected once. The sequencing input was peripheral blood. The receptors come from a woman in her thirties with COVID-19, enrolled during active disease.

V and J are TRBV28 and TRBJ1-5; D might be TRBD1 (5 bases). Trimming removed 9 bases from V and 4 bases from J, with 13 bases in between. The germline V gene has CDR1 MDHEN and CDR2 SYDVKM. The CDR3 runs to 13 residues. CDR3 loop: CASSVQGNQPQHF. The CDR3 bases are TGTGCCAGTTCGGTCCAGGGTAATCAGCCCCAGCATTTT.

The chain has TRBV12-5 and TRBJ2-7; the D gene is possibly TRBD1 (5 bases). Germline-derived CDR1 and CDR2 are LGHNT and FRNRAP. The CDR3 length is 14 residues. V lost 4 bases to trimming and J lost 5 bases, with 15 bases between them. The CDR3, as DNA: TGTGCTAGTGGTTCCCGTTCAGGGTTCCACGAGCAGTACTTC. Its protein product is CASGSRSGFHEQYF.

This chain uses TRBV6-2 or TRBV6-3 with TRBJ1-2, with no clear D. The CDR3 runs 17 residues. Germline CDR1 is MNHEY and CDR2 is SVGEGT. V was shortened by 2 bases and J by 4 bases, with 20 bases between the two germline ends. CDR3 sequence: CASSYGAGGGGLYGYTF. The CDR3 DNA is TGTGCCAGCAGTTACGGAGCGGGAGGTGGCGGCCTCTATGGCTACACCTTC.

The J gene is TRBJ2-4, the V gene TRBV9; D might be TRBD1 (6 bases). Between the trimmed V and J ends, which lost 3 bases and 4 bases, there was a span of 8 bases. Germline-derived CDR1 and CDR2 are SGDLS and YYNGEE. The CDR3 covers 13 residues. CDR3: CASSGTAKNIQYF. CDR3 bases: TGTGCCAGCAGCGGGACAGCGAAAAACATTCAGTACTTC.

The chain employs TRBV5-4 and TRBJ2-5; 9 positions match TRBD2. V shed 0 bases and J 4 bases; nucleotides not matched to a gene: 7. CDR3 size: 16 residues. Germline CDR1 reads SGHNT; CDR2 reads YYREEE (reference sequence). CDR3 amino acids: CASSLGRAGGRETQYF. The CDR3 nucleotides are TGTGCCAGCAGCTTGGGTCGAGCGGGGGGAAGAGAGACCCAGTACTTC.

The rearrangement joins TRBV28 to TRBJ1-2; 7 nucleotides match TRBD1. The junction had 13 bases not matched to a gene; V was cut back by 1 base and J by 2 bases. The CDR3 is 18 amino acids. CDR1 and CDR2 from the germline V gene are MDHEN and SYDVKM. The CDR3 sequence: CASSLYLLGDSLNYGYTF. The DNA of the CDR3 is TGTGCCAGCAGTTTATACCTCCTTGGGGACAGTCTCAACTATGGCTACACCTTC.

This chain uses TRBV4-2 with TRBJ2-7, with D possibly being TRBD1 (6 bases). This CDR3 comprises 16 residues. Germline V gene sequence: CDR1 LGHNA, CDR2 YNFKEQ. V lost 2 bases and J lost 0, with 14 bases in between. The CDR3 loop is CASSQRQVQSSYEQYF. CDR3 bases: TGTGCCAGCAGCCAAAGACAGGTCCAAAGCTCCTACGAGCAGTACTTC.